This record covers a single TCR beta chain. This clonotype was observed a handful of times. The antigen it recognizes is unknown. No base quality values were provided; no much bigger clone lies one nucleotide off. The data derive from a study of identical twins (dated by TCRdb to about 2016). Regarding the study in general: TCR alpha and beta repertoires from monozygotic twins, unrelated adults of various ages and cord blood were deep-sequenced to test whether fetal clonotypes persist. To rule out contamination, replicate twin experiments were performed at different times with different library preparation protocols.

All donors were healthy Caucasians. What the study reported, not specific to this receptor: Abundant cord blood beta clonotypes carried fewer insertions; young adult naive repertoires showed a weaker similar trend, while memory repertoires showed none. Compared with coincidental sharing between unrelated individuals, an excess of low generation-probability sequences was observed among out-of-frame TCR alpha sequences shared between twins. Because the same donors could not be followed over many years, conclusions were based on cross-sectional statistical analysis. Zero-insertion analyses could be partly confounded by invariant T cells such as MAIT and iNKT, though diverse VJ usage argued against such confounding for most clonotypes. In monozygotic twins, out-of-frame TCR alpha sharing was systematically underestimated by recombination models, although the models agreed with sharing between unrelated individuals. In beta out-of-frame sequences, excess twin sharing was weaker, because having fewer shared sequences lowered the signal-to-noise ratio.

From the cysteine through the phenylalanine, the CDR3 covers 16 amino acids. Only the CDR3 DNA stays, 48 bases, in frame from base 1. Between the V and J ends, shortened by 0 bases and 2 bases respectively, the junction contains 11 bases. Looking up the germline V gene (reference sequence) yields CDR1 LGHDT and CDR2 YNNKEL. The library was produced with 5' RACE. Sequencing instrument: Illumina HiSeq 2000. A universal primer binding site was introduced by template switching, and a unique molecular identifier was present in the final cDNA, enabling accurate counting of TCR cDNA molecules. Specific primers in the conserved constant-segment region were used to synthesize first-strand cDNA for TCR alpha and beta chains. Each cDNA library was double barcoded, with a SMART-Mk sample barcode plus Illumina barcodes, to control for contamination. TruSeq adapter sequences along with Illumina sample barcodes were introduced in two successive PCR steps. The TCR alpha and beta cDNA libraries were sequenced on the Illumina HiSeq platform using custom primers. Concerning the study's data processing: Raw reads were processed with MiGEC to extract unique molecular identifiers, and MiXCR was used to determine CDR3 positions. For each individual, recombination models were inferred using an EM algorithm with the repgenHMM and IGoR tools. The analysis of shared clonotypes was done with the tcR package in R, with sharing normalized by the product of cloneset sizes. Out-of-frame nonproductive sequences were analyzed to study raw recombination free of thymic and clonal selection effects. TCRdb trimmed the raw reads at Q25, called clones with MiXCR and kept productive beta chains. Each entry merges the rows of one CDR3 protein and shows their most common DNA and genes. These V and J calls rely on TCRdb rather than the paper's analysis. The sample table holds 1.5 million to 2 million distinct CDR3 sequences, of which around a third were seen once. More than 0.25% of the sample comes from the top ten.

Recombination linked TRBV3-1 to TRBJ2-1; the D gene is unclear. Sequencing used cord blood. The clonotype was recovered from a newborn girl in good health. The CDR3 has the sequence CASSQERADTYNEQFF. The nucleotides are TGTGCCAGCAGCCAAGAAAGGGCAGATACCTACAATGAGCAGTTCTTC.